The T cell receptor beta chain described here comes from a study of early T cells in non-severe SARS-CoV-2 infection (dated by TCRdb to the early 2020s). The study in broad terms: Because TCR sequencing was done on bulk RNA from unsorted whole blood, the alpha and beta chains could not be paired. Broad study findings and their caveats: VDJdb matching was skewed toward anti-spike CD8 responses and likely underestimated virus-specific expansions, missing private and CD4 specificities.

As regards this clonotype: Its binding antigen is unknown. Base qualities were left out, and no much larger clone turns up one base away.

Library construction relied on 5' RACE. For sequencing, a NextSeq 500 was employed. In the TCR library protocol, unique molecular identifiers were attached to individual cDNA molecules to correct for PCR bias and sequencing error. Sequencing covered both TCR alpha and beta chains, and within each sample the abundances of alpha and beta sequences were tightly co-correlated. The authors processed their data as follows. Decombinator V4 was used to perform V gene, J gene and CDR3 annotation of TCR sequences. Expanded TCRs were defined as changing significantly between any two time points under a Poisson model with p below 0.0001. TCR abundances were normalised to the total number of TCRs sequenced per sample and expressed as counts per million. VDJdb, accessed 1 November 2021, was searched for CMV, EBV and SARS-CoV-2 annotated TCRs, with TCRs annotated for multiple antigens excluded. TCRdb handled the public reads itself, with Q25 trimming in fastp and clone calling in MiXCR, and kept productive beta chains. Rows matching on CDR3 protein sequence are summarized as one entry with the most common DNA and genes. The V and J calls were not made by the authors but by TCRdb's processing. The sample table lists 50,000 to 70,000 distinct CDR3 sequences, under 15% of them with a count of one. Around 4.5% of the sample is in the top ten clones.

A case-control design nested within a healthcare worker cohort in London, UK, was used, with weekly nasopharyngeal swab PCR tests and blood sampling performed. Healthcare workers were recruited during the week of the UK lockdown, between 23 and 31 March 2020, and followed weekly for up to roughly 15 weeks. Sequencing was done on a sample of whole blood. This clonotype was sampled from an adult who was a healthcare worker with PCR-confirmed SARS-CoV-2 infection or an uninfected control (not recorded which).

The CDR3 region has the sequence CASSPTGTVGGELFF. The DNA sequence is as follows: TGTGCCAGCAGCCCGACAGGGACTGTCGGCGGGGAGCTGTTTTTT. The chain couples TRBV11-3 to TRBJ2-2, and the D gene may be TRBD1, 7 bases matching. Inclusive of the bounding cysteine and phenylalanine, the CDR3 is 15 residues long. The sequence is cut down to CDR3 DNA, 45 bases in frame from base 1. The V end loses 5 bases and the J end loses 7 bases, and a stretch of 17 bases separates them. Taken from the germline V gene, the CDR1 and CDR2 loops are SGHNT and YENEEA.